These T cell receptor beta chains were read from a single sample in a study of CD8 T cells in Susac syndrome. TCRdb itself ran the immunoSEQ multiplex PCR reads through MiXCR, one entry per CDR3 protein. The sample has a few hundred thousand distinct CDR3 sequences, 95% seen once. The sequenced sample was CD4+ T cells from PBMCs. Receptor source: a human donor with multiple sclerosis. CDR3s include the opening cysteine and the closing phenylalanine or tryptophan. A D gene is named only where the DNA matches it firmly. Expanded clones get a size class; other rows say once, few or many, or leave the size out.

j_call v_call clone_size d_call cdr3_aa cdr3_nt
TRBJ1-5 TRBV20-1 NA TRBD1 CSASPTGASQPQHF TGCAGTGCTAGCCCGACAGGGGCGAGTCAGCCCCAGCATTTT
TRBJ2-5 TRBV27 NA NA CASSLSTSETQYF TGTGCCAGCAGTTTATCGACATCGGAGACCCAGTACTTC
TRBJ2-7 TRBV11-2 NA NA CASKDYEQYF TGTGCCAGCAAGGACTACGAGCAGTACTTC
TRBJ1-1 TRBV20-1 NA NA CSARMDSEAFF TGCAGTGCTAGAATGGACAGTGAAGCTTTCTTT
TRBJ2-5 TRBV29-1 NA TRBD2 CSVLGLAKSGETQYF TGCAGCGTTTTAGGACTAGCGAAATCGGGGGAGACCCAGTACTTC
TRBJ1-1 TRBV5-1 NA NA CASSLEAWGEAFF TGCGCCAGCAGCTTGGAGGCCTGGGGTGAAGCTTTCTTT
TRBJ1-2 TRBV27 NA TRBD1 CASSPTGGVYGYTF TGTGCCAGCAGTCCGACAGGGGGCGTCTATGGCTACACCTTC
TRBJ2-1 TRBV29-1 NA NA CSVMWRRGYNEQFF TGCAGCGTTATGTGGCGGCGGGGATACAATGAGCAGTTCTTC
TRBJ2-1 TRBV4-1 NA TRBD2 CASSLLAGDLIHEQFF TGCGCCAGCAGCCTACTAGCGGGAGACCTGATCCATGAGCAGTTCTTC
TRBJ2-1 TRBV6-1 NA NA CATGRGSSYNEQFF TGTGCCACCGGCCGTGGGAGCTCCTACAATGAGCAGTTCTTC
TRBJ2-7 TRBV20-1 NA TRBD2 CSANPGLAGGPYEQYF TGCAGTGCTAACCCGGGACTAGCGGGGGGGCCCTACGAGCAGTACTTC
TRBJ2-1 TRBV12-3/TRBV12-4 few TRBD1 CASSLGQGAYNEQFF TGTGCCAGCAGTTTGGGACAGGGAGCCTACAATGAGCAGTTCTTC
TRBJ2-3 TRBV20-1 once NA CSAPPPWNIGTDTQYF TGCAGTGCTCCCCCTCCGTGGAACATAGGCACAGATACGCAGTATTTT
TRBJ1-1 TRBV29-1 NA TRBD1 CSVAGTGATNTEAFF TGCAGCGTTGCCGGGACAGGGGCTACGAACACTGAAGCTTTCTTT
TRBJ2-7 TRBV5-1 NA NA CASSLGGAGYEQYF TGCGCCAGCAGCTTAGGAGGGGCCGGGTACGAGCAGTACTTC
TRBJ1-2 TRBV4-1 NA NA CASSQFGGQIDGYTF TGCGCCAGCAGCCAATTCGGGGGCCAAATAGATGGCTACACCTTC
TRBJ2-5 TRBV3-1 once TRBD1 CASSQIGQGRETQYF TGTGCCAGCAGCCAAATAGGACAGGGTAGGGAGACCCAGTACTTC
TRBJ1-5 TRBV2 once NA CASSELVGSNQPQHF TGTGCCAGCAGTGAACTTGTCGGATCGAATCAGCCCCAGCATTTT
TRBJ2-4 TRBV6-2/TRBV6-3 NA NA CASSLIDRLAKNIQYF TGTGCCAGCAGTCTAATCGACAGATTAGCCAAAAACATTCAGTACTTC
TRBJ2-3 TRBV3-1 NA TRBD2 CASSQGRLAITDTQYF TGTGCCAGCAGCCAAGGCAGACTAGCTATCACAGATACGCAGTATTTT
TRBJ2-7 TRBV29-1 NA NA CSVGLGLGDSEQYF TGCAGCGTTGGATTAGGTTTGGGAGACTCCGAGCAGTACTTC
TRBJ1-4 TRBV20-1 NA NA CSARDTATNEKLFF TGCAGTGCTAGAGATACAGCAACTAATGAAAAACTGTTTTTT
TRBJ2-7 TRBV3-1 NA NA CASSQEYYEQYF TGTGCCAGCAGCCAAGAATACTACGAGCAGTACTTC
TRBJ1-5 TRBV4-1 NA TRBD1 CASSQSGQGDQPQHF TGCGCCAGCAGCCAATCCGGACAGGGGGATCAGCCCCAGCATTTT
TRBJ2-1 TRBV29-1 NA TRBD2 CSVSAGATTEQFF TGCAGCGTTTCGGCGGGAGCCACCACTGAGCAGTTCTTC
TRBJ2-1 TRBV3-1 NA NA CASSQLGYNEQFF TGTGCCAGCAGCCAATTAGGTTACAATGAGCAGTTCTTC